The 25 T cell receptor beta chains listed next were all sequenced from one sample in a study of blood T cell repertoires in COVID-19. Libraries were prepared by immunoSEQ multiplex PCR; TCRdb keeps only in-frame clonotypes and omits some of them. Among about 220,000 clones listed, roughly 82% were seen once. The sequencing input was peripheral blood. Every receptor here comes from a man aged 40-50 years who had recovered from COVID-19.

This rearrangement joins TRBV15 to TRBJ2-1; D is unresolved. The CDR3 length is 14 residues. The germline CDR1 and CDR2 sequences are LNHNV and YYDKDF (reference sequence). V lost 0 bases and J 8 bases, leaving 11 bases between the germline ends. Here the CDR3 DNA reads TGTGCCACCAGCAGAGATCCTAGTATCTATGAGCAGTTCTTC. It codes for CATSRDPSIYEQFF.

The rearrangement links TRBV3-1 (or the pseudogene TRBV3-2) to TRBJ1-2; tentative D call: TRBD1 (5 bases). Germline-derived CDR1 and CDR2 are LGHDT and YNNKEL (reference sequence). The CDR3 covers 15 residues. The ends were cut back, 6 bases at V and 3 bases at J, with 17 bases in the middle. The DNA of the CDR3 is TGTGCCAGCAGGAAACTGACGGGGGAGGACTATGGCTACACCTTC. Residues: CASRKLTGEDYGYTF.

The V and J genes are TRBV29-1 and TRBJ1-1; D gene ambiguous. CDR3 length equals 10 residues. The germline V gene encodes CDR1 SQVTM and CDR2 ANQGSEA. V shed 8 bases and J shed 1 base, with 5 bases lying between them. The CDR3 region is CSPRNTEAFF. The DNA for the CDR3 is TGCAGCCCCAGGAACACTGAAGCTTTCTTT.

The chain is built from TRBV11-2 and TRBJ2-3; 7 bases fit TRBD1. J lost 2 bases, V lost 5 bases, and 7 bases had no gene match. The CDR3 length is 15 residues. Germline V lookup: CDR1 SGHAT, CDR2 FQNNGV. The CDR3, as DNA: TGTGCCAGCAGCCCGAACAGGGGTAACACAGATACGCAGTATTTT. It encodes CASSPNRGNTDTQYF.

The chain employs TRBV7-8 and TRBJ1-2; TRBD1 agrees at 8 bases. The CDR3 sequence is 16 residues long. Looked up from germline, CDR1 is SGHVS and CDR2 is FQNEAQ. Trimming at V came to 5 bases and at J to 7 bases, leaving 15 bases not matched to a gene. The CDR3 region is CASSAGWRDRNSGYTF. The CDR3 DNA follows: TGTGCCAGCAGCGCTGGCTGGCGGGACAGGAATTCTGGCTACACCTTC.

The J gene is TRBJ1-1, the V gene TRBV5-1; weak D call: TRBD1 (5 bases). Germline V gene lookup returns CDR1 SGHRS and CDR2 YFSETQ. The V gene lost 6 bases and the J gene lost 4 bases, with 16 bases spanning the gap. The CDR3 is 14 residues long. DNA for the CDR3: TGCGCCAGCATCGGAACGGGGGGGAGCACTGAAGCTTTCTTT. Translated, it gives CASIGTGGSTEAFF.

The rearrangement joins TRBV7-9 to TRBJ2-7, with D perhaps matching TRBD1 (6 bases). Trimming took 7 bases from V and 6 from J, leaving 13 bases between them. The CDR3 totals 12 residues. Germline V lookup: CDR1 SEHNR, CDR2 FQNEAQ (reference sequence). The CDR3 DNA sequence: TGTGCCAGCACCAACAGGGAACGCGAGCAGTACTTC. Translated, it gives CASTNREREQYF.

The J gene is TRBJ2-5, the V gene TRBV5-4; D unclear. The germline V gene encodes CDR1 SGHNT and CDR2 YYREEE (reference sequence). This CDR3 contains 13 residues. V dropped 2 bases and J dropped 4 bases, with 9 bases sitting between them. The CDR3 sequence is CASSFRGAETQYF. CDR3 coding DNA: TGTGCCAGCAGCTTCCGCGGCGCAGAGACCCAGTACTTC.

This clone was found once. J is TRBJ1-1 and V is TRBV15; possibly TRBD1 for D (5 bases). CDR3 size: 13 residues. The germline gives CDR1 LNHNV, CDR2 YYDKDF (reference sequence). V lost 5 bases and J lost 1, with 8 bases in between. Here the CDR3 reads CATSWGRNTEAFF. CDR3 in DNA: TGTGCCACCAGCTGGGGCCGGAACACTGAAGCTTTCTTT.

The chain links TRBV14 to TRBJ2-7, with TRBD2 as a possible D gene (6 bases). CDR3 length equals 14 residues. The germline CDR1 and CDR2 sequences are SGHDN and FVKESK. Trimming stripped 6 bases from V and 7 bases from J, with 19 bases between. DNA of the CDR3: TGTGCCAGCAGTACTATAGCCCCGGCGGGGGAGCAGTACTTC. This gives the protein CASSTIAPAGEQYF. Based on the CDR3 plus reference TRBV14 and TRBJ2-7, the full variable domain is EAGVTQFPSHSVIEKGQTVTLRCDPISGHDNLYWYRRVMGKEIKFLLHFVKESKQDESGMPNNRFLAERTGGTYSTLKVQPAELEDSGVYFCASSTIAPAGEQYFGPGTRLTVT.

The chain recombines TRBV4-1 with TRBJ1-5; D not resolved. Trimming took 0 bases from V and 1 from J, leaving 10 bases between them. The CDR3 runs 16 residues. Looked up from germline, CDR1 is MGHRA and CDR2 is YSYEKL. CDR3 residues: CASSQDQGESNQPQHF. For the CDR3, the DNA is TGCGCCAGCAGCCAAGATCAAGGAGAGAGCAATCAGCCCCAGCATTTT.

The chain combines TRBV5-5 with TRBJ2-7, with D possibly TRBD2 on 5 matching bases. This CDR3 spans 15 amino acids. The germline V and J ends were trimmed by 3 bases and 0 bases, with 13 bases remaining between them. Germline V gives CDR1 SGHKS, CDR2 YYEKEE (reference sequence). The CDR3 coding sequence is TGTGCCAGCAGCTCTTATCTTGCGGGCTCCTACGAGCAGTACTTC. Translated, it gives CASSSYLAGSYEQYF.

DNA for the CDR3: TGTGCCAGCAGTTACCGGTGGACAGGGGAAAATTCACCCCTCCACTTT. Translation: CASSYRWTGENSPLHF. The V call is TRBV6-5, the J call TRBJ1-6; 9 bases map to TRBD1. V lost 2 bases and J lost 7; bases outside the gene matches: 6. Germline V gene data show CDR1 as MNHEY and CDR2 as SVGAGI. The CDR3 runs to 16 residues.

This chain uses TRBV18 with TRBJ2-1; TRBD2 aligns across 7 bases. CDR3 length: 16 residues. J gave up 4 bases and V 10 bases, and 16 bases lay outside the gene matches. The germline V gene encodes CDR1 KGHSH and CDR2 LQKENI. The CDR3 reads CATYASMSGTYNEQFF. In DNA form, the CDR3 reads TGTGCCACCTACGCATCTATGAGCGGGACGTACAATGAGCAGTTCTTC.

The chain links TRBV6-5 to TRBJ2-7, with TRBD2 identical over 13 bases. V shed 5 bases and J 4 bases; nucleotides not matched to a gene: 5. The CDR3 consists of 15 residues. CDR1 is MNHEY and CDR2 is SVGAGI in the germline V gene. Written as DNA, the CDR3 is TGTGCCAGCAGTAACCGACTAGCGGGAGGATACGAGCAGTACTTC. This gives the protein CASSNRLAGGYEQYF.

This chain links TRBV12-3 or TRBV12-4 with TRBJ1-5; 9 positions agree with TRBD1. The CDR3 loop spans 13 amino acids. The trim removed 6 bases at V and 9 bases at J, leaving 6 bases unmatched. The CDR3 DNA reads as TGTGCCAGCAGCACTACAGGGGGCTGGCCCCAGCATTTT. It is translated as CASSTTGGWPQHF.

The table lists this clone with a few counts. The rearrangement uses TRBV19 and TRBJ1-3, with D possibly TRBD1 on 5 matching bases. This CDR3 comprises 15 residues. V shed 5 bases and J shed 1 base, with 12 bases lying between them. Germline CDR1 is LNHDA and CDR2 is SQIVND (reference sequence). This CDR3 is CASSFRAASGNTIYF. The CDR3 DNA follows: TGTGCCAGTAGTTTCAGGGCTGCATCTGGAAACACCATATATTTT. Full variable domain (remainder filled in from reference TRBV19 and TRBJ1-3): DGGITQSPKYLFRKEGQNVTLSCEQNLNHDAMYWYRQDPGQGLRLIYYSQIVNDFQKGDIAEGYSVSREKKESFPLTVTSAQKNPTAFYLCASSFRAASGNTIYFGEGSWLTVV.

The chain combines TRBV6-5 with TRBJ2-2; 11 bases fit TRBD2. CDR1 and CDR2 (germline): MNHEY, SVGAGI. This CDR3 contains 15 residues. With V trimmed by 6 bases and J by 3 bases, 3 bases remained unmatched. The DNA for the CDR3 is TGTGCCAGCAGGGGGACTAGCGGCCACACCGGGGAGCTGTTTTTT. Protein sequence: CASRGTSGHTGELFF.

This clone has just a few counts. The chain joins TRBV12-5 to TRBJ1-2, with TRBD1 identical over 7 bases. The CDR3 contains 13 residues. V lost 6 bases to trimming and J lost 7 bases; unmatched junction nucleotides: 8. Germline CDR1 LGHNT, CDR2 FRNRAP. The CDR3 DNA reads as TGTGCTAGTGGCACGACAGGGACGAGTGGCTACACCTTC. Protein: CASGTTGTSGYTF.

This sequence joins TRBV13 and TRBJ1-2; D may be TRBD1 (5 bases). V was shortened by 1 base and J by 4 bases, with 10 bases between the two germline ends. CDR1 and CDR2 (germline): PRHDT, FYEKMQ (reference sequence). This CDR3 spans 14 amino acids. CDR3: CASSLVGGIYGYTF. CDR3 sequence (DNA): TGTGCCAGCAGCTTAGTCGGGGGGATCTATGGCTACACCTTC.

The gene calls are TRBV30 and TRBJ1-6; D is undetermined. V lost 0 bases to trimming and J lost 4 bases, with 10 bases between them. Per germline, CDR1 GTSNPN and CDR2 SVGIG (reference sequence). The CDR3 contains 15 residues. In nucleotides, the CDR3 is TGTGCCTGGAGTGTAAGGCGGGTATATAATTCACCCCTCCACTTT. Encoded protein: CAWSVRRVYNSPLHF.

The chain employs TRBV9 and TRBJ2-7, with 8 bases matching TRBD2. From germline, CDR1 is SGDLS and CDR2 YYNGEE. Trimming cost V 4 bases and J 0 bases; bases outside gene matches: 6. This CDR3 region has 15 residues. Here the CDR3 reads CASSPTGRASYEQYF. The CDR3 DNA reads TGTGCCAGCAGCCCAACCGGGAGGGCCTCCTACGAGCAGTACTTC.

This clone has a handful of counts. Other nucleotide sequences in the sample specify the same CDR3. The chain joins TRBV4-1 to TRBJ1-5; 11 nucleotides agree with TRBD1. The CDR3 contains 13 residues. V gave up 8 bases and J gave up 4 bases; unmatched junction bases: 1. Germline V gives CDR1 MGHRA, CDR2 YSYEKL. The CDR3 protein is CASGTGGNQPQHF. Here the CDR3 DNA reads TGCGCCAGCGGGACAGGGGGAAATCAGCCCCAGCATTTT.

This chain uses TRBV19 with TRBJ2-7; TRBD2 matches at 14 bases. Losses at the gene ends were 0 bases for V and 7 bases for J; bases not matched to a gene: 5. This CDR3 spans 16 amino acids. CDR1 is LNHDA and CDR2 is SQIVND in the germline V gene (reference sequence). CDR3 sequence reads: CASSIDGTSGSSEQYF. Here the CDR3 DNA reads TGTGCCAGTAGTATAGATGGGACTAGCGGGAGTAGTGAGCAGTACTTC.

The rearrangement joins TRBV5-4 to TRBJ2-5; the D gene is possibly TRBD1 (7 bases). The V end lost 4 bases, the J end lost 4 bases, and 14 bases lay between the germline ends. Per germline, CDR1 SGHNT and CDR2 YYREEE (reference sequence). This CDR3 has 14 amino acids. CDR3 coding DNA: TGTGCCAGCAGCCTGTCAGGGGGAGGAGAGACCCAGTACTTC. This gives the protein CASSLSGGGETQYF.